This TCR beta chain was captured in a study of monozygotic twins with inflammatory bowel disease. A template switching step added UMIs, each with a 6-nucleotide sample barcode. TCRdb re-called the 5' RACE reads; one entry per CDR3 protein, DNA not given. The sample's table shows about 380,000 distinct CDR3 sequences. About this clonotype: The antigen is not known.

Study results and caveats: Sharing of clonotypes with others was lower in IBD patients than in healthy twins, and this was especially so with disease activity. Patients received differing immunosuppressive treatments, which may have added variability to their repertoires.

Phlebotomy per donor yielded a single 2.5 ml blood sample. The CDR3 is 14 amino acids. Germline values: CDR1 PRHDT, CDR2 FYEKMQ (reference sequence). Sequencing input: blood. The receptor was isolated from a human donor with ulcerative colitis or Crohn's disease, or a healthy co-twin of an affected twin (not recorded which). The V and J genes are TRBV13 and TRBJ2-1. The CDR3 sequence is CASSVTSRVNEQFF.